This TCR beta chain stems from a study of B cell selection in AIRE deficiency (dated by TCRdb to 2018 to 2020). Notes on the research overall: Researchers compared the TCRbeta repertoires of sorted blood CD4+ conventional T cells and regulatory T cells from AIRE-deficient patients with the corresponding repertoires from healthy controls. The TCR-sequenced cohort comprised roughly 5 AIRE-deficient APECED patients and roughly 5 healthy control donors. What the research found in general, with its limitations: About a third of the Treg TCRbeta sequences shared among healthy donors were found in patient Tconv cells, which suggests that Treg-biased clones were diverted into the Tconv compartment. Tconv and Treg cells from AIRE-deficient patients showed TCRBV gene usage, CDR3 length and TCR diversity similar to those of healthy donors. Only TCRbeta chains were sequenced; about 40% of shared healthy-donor Treg sequences also occurred in healthy Tconv, possibly because of differing TCRalpha chains. Shared Treg sequences had shorter CDR3s, reflecting a bias toward rearrangements with few non-templated nucleotide insertions. Among 3657 shared Treg TCRbeta sequences, over 30% were shared exclusively among healthy donors and 9% to 9.5% exclusively among patients, which suggests that Treg selection is less efficient in the absence of AIRE.

Details on this clone: Its antigen remains undetermined. No base-level quality is on record; no much larger clone is a single base apart.

For sorting, regulatory T cells were defined as CD4+CD25hiCD127low/negative cells. APECED syndrome was present in the AIRE-deficient patients. Sorting of Tconv and Treg cells intended for TCRbeta sequencing was performed on a FACSAria flow cytometer. Sorted cells were collected into 5-ml round-bottom polystyrene tubes, and dry cell pellets were frozen at -80°C before sequencing. The immunoSEQ platform was used to sequence the TCRbeta chains. The original methods were these. When Treg repertoires were pooled, 45,000 to 65,000 distinct TCRbeta sequences were obtained from patients and around 94,000 from healthy donors. Treg TCRbeta sequences shared by two or more individuals were defined as public, and these public Treg TCRbeta sequences were subsequently searched for in Tconv repertoires. Differences between groups were assessed using Mann-Whitney U tests with Bonferroni-Dunn correction in GraphPad Prism 7.03. Not all clones reach the TCRdb copy of this immuneACCESS table, which keeps in-frame sequences only. Checked studies attribute under half of the gap to unresolved V genes and leave the rest unexplained. Clone size and the V and J calls come from that table; the DNA yielded D and trimming. The table for this sample lists about 21,000 clones; over 90% of them were counted only once. Less than 2% of the sample comes from the top ten.

The CDR3 sequence holds 12 residues, the cysteine and phenylalanine included. Of the read, only the CDR3 DNA is kept; its 36 bases are in frame from base 1. The germline V gene specifies SQVTM as CDR1 and ANQGSEA as CDR2. Between the V and J ends, shortened by 4 bases and 4 bases respectively, the junction contains 11 bases. Material: Tregs sorted from PBMCs. The V gene is TRBV29-1 and the J gene is TRBJ2-7; D gene: possibly TRBD1, on 6 matching bases. The receptor was isolated from a human donor with AIRE deficiency. For the CDR3, the sequence is CSVVDRTYEQYF. Here is the DNA: TGCAGCGTTGTGGACAGAACGTACGAGCAGTACTTC.